This entry lists 3 T cell receptor beta chains sequenced from one sample in a study of cytomegalovirus exposure and HLA in healthy donors. This table comes from immunoSEQ multiplex PCR, and its TCRdb copy is limited to in-frame clones, with some not included. The sample lists fewer than 120,000 clones; approximately 89% were seen once. The specimen was PBMCs. Source of these receptors: a woman between 18 and 29 years old in good health and CMV-seronegative.

V gene TRBV11-2 combines with J gene TRBJ2-1; no firm D call. Trimming took off 5 bases at V and 0 bases at J, with 17 bases between the two ends. The length of the CDR3 is 17 residues. Germline V gives CDR1 SGHAT, CDR2 FQNNGV. Here the CDR3 reads CASSIFRGASSYNEQFF. For the CDR3, the DNA is TGTGCCAGCAGCATATTCCGAGGCGCGAGCTCCTACAATGAGCAGTTCTTC.

This chain joins TRBV7-9 and TRBJ1-2; 8 bases align to TRBD1. This CDR3 is built from 14 residues. Germline-derived CDR1 and CDR2 are SEHNR and FQNEAQ (reference sequence). V lost 4 bases and J lost 4; bases outside the gene matches: 5. The CDR3 bases are TGTGCCAGCAGCTCGACAGGGGCGAGCTATGGCTACACCTTC. Its translation is CASSSTGASYGYTF.

The chain has TRBV5-1 and TRBJ1-4; D is perhaps TRBD1 (5 bases). V lost 5 bases and J 0 bases, leaving 11 bases between the germline ends. Germline loops: CDR1 SGHRS, CDR2 YFSETQ. CDR3 length: 15 residues. Here the CDR3 reads CASRLTASTNEKLFF. CDR3 sequence (DNA): TGCGCCAGCAGATTGACAGCTTCAACTAATGAAAAACTGTTTTTT. Complete variable domain (other parts from reference TRBV5-1 and TRBJ1-4): KAGVTQTPRYLIKTRGQQVTLSCSPISGHRSVSWYQQTPGQGLQFLFEYFSETQRNKGNFPGRFSGRQFSNSRSEMNVSTLELGDSALYLCASRLTASTNEKLFFGSGTQLSVL.